A single sample is the source of the 24 T cell receptor beta chains below, sequenced in a study of blood T cell repertoires in COVID-19. Sequencing used immunoSEQ multiplex PCR; TCRdb keeps in-frame clones, though not all of them. The sample records about 210,000 clones, more than 70% being singletons. The sequencing sample was made of PBMCs or T cells enriched from blood (not recorded which). Source of these receptors: a woman in her thirties or forties with acute COVID-19.

The chain combines TRBV12-5 with TRBJ1-2; the match to TRBD1 covers 9 bases. There are 13 residues in the CDR3. The V gene's germline CDR1 is LGHNT and CDR2 FRNRAP. The ends lost 5 bases at V and 4 bases at J; junction bases unmatched: 2. The CDR3 is CASGMDRGYGYTF. The DNA of the CDR3 is TGTGCTAGTGGTATGGACAGGGGCTATGGCTACACCTTC.

The rearrangement uses TRBV7-9 and TRBJ1-1, with D perhaps matching TRBD1 (6 bases). Trimming took off 5 bases at V and 5 bases at J, with 15 bases between the two ends. There are 14 residues in the CDR3. Germline CDR1 SEHNR, CDR2 FQNEAQ (reference sequence). Written as DNA, the CDR3 is TGTGCCAGCAGCGACAACAGGGTGGGGACTGAAGCTTTCTTT. The encoded protein is CASSDNRVGTEAFF.

This rearrangement joins TRBV6-1 to TRBJ2-1, with a tentative D call TRBD2 (5 bases). The V and J ends lost 3 bases and 3 bases respectively, with 15 bases between them. The CDR3 is 16 residues long. Looked up from germline, CDR1 is MNHNS and CDR2 is SASEGT. As DNA, the CDR3 is TGTGCCAGCAGTGATAGAGGGCCCAGCCTCTACAATGAGCAGTTCTTC. Amino acids: CASSDRGPSLYNEQFF.

J is TRBJ1-2 and V is TRBV6-5, with D possibly being TRBD1 (6 bases). Trimming pared 6 bases from V and 4 bases from J, leaving 12 bases between. In germline, CDR1 is MNHEY, CDR2 SVGAGI. The CDR3 sequence is 13 residues long. CDR3 coding DNA: TGTGCCAGCAGGAGAACAGGGCTCTATGGCTACACCTTC. It specifies CASRRTGLYGYTF.

This clone was found a few times. The J gene is TRBJ1-2, the V gene TRBV21-1; TRBD1, the table's D call, was not compared with the DNA. TRBV21-1 is assigned pseudogene status. The CDR3 is 16 amino acids. Here the CDR3 DNA reads TGTGCCAGCAGCAAAGAAGTATCCGGGACAGAGGTTGGCTACACCTTC. Translation: CASSKEVSGTEVGYTF.

J is TRBJ1-5 and V is TRBV5-5; tentative D call: TRBD1 (6 bases). Trimming left V 2 bases short and J 5 bases short, with 29 bases between. The CDR3 has 20 amino acids. Germline CDR1 and CDR2: SGHKS and YYEKEE (reference sequence). As DNA, the CDR3 is TGTGCCAGCAGCTTTGTCTGGTCCCCAAAGGACAGCCAGGCGGATCAGCCCCAGCATTTT. Translation gives CASSFVWSPKDSQADQPQHF.

This chain uses TRBV6-2 or TRBV6-3 with TRBJ1-2, with a weak D call TRBD1 (5 bases). Trimming took off 6 bases at V and 13 bases at J, with 15 bases between the two ends. Germline CDR1 is MNHEY and CDR2 is SVGEGT. The CDR3 runs to 11 residues. CDR3 DNA sequence: TGTGCCAGCAGCCTGCTAGGGGTGAGCACCTTC. It specifies CASSLLGVSTF.

The chain recombines TRBV11-3 with TRBJ1-3; TRBD1 matches at 9 bases. The CDR3 has 15 residues. With V trimmed by 5 bases and J by 2 bases, 4 bases remained unmatched. The V gene's germline CDR1 is SGHNT and CDR2 YENEEA. CDR3 sequence: CASSPTGGTGNTIYF. CDR3 DNA: TGTGCCAGCAGCCCCACAGGGGGCACTGGAAACACCATATATTTT.

J is TRBJ1-3 and V is TRBV6-1; D gene uncertain. The CDR3 is made up of 13 amino acids. Germline V CDR1 and CDR2: MNHNS, SASEGT. V lost 3 bases and J 4 bases, leaving 7 bases between the germline ends. The CDR3 bases are TGTGCCAGCAGTGATCTACAGGGAAACACCATATATTTT. It yields the protein CASSDLQGNTIYF.

The rearrangement joins TRBV5-6 to TRBJ1-6, with TRBD1 as a possible D gene (5 bases). Germline assignment: CDR1 SGHDT and CDR2 YYEEEE. The CDR3 loop spans 15 amino acids. V dropped 0 bases and J dropped 5 bases, with 9 bases sitting between them. The CDR3: CASSLGPRDNSPLHF. CDR3 sequence (DNA): TGTGCCAGCAGCTTGGGCCCCAGGGATAATTCACCCCTCCACTTT. Full variable domain (missing parts from reference TRBV5-6 and TRBJ1-6): DAGVTQSPTHLIKTRGQQVTLRCSPKSGHDTVSWYQQALGQGPQFIFQYYEEEERQRGNFPDRFSGHQFPNYSSELNVNALLLGDSALYLCASSLGPRDNSPLHFGNGTRLTVT.

The CDR3 is CATSGTTGGNEAFF. The CDR3 nucleotides read TGTGCCACCAGTGGCACGACAGGGGGCAATGAAGCTTTCTTT. The V gene is TRBV24-1, the J gene TRBJ1-1; 10 nucleotides match TRBD1. CDR3 length: 14 amino acids. With 5 bases clipped from V and 7 bases from J, the junction kept 6 bases outside the gene matches. Germline CDR1 is KGHDR and CDR2 is SFDVKD.

This chain joins TRBV19 and TRBJ1-1, with 9 bases fitting TRBD1. Germline V gene sequence: CDR1 LNHDA, CDR2 SQIVND (reference sequence). The CDR3 has 15 amino acids. V trimming: 5 bases; J trimming: 4 bases; junction bases outside the gene matches: 8. This CDR3 reads CASSPRDRVRTEAFF. CDR3 DNA: TGTGCCAGTAGTCCGCGGGACAGGGTACGCACTGAAGCTTTCTTT.

This chain joins TRBV24-1 and TRBJ1-1, with a weak D call TRBD1 (5 bases). CDR1 KGHDR and CDR2 SFDVKD come from the germline V gene. Trimming removed 9 bases at V and 3 bases at J, with 13 bases between. CDR3 size: 13 residues. This CDR3 reads CATRNRGDTEAFF. The CDR3 DNA reads as TGTGCCACCCGGAACCGGGGGGACACTGAAGCTTTCTTT.

This sequence joins TRBV6-2 or TRBV6-3 and TRBJ2-7, with 8 positions matching TRBD1. V dropped 2 bases and J dropped 2; count of bases not matched to a gene: 5. The CDR3 extends over 15 amino acids. Per the germline V gene, CDR1 is MNHEY and CDR2 is SVGEGT. DNA of the CDR3: TGTGCCAGCAGTTACGAGGGACAGGCGGCCTACGAGCAGTACTTC. Residues: CASSYEGQAAYEQYF.

The chain has TRBV19 and TRBJ2-1, with TRBD2 identical over 13 bases. The trim removed 3 bases at V and 5 bases at J, leaving 4 bases unmatched. CDR1 and CDR2 (germline): LNHDA, SQIVND (reference sequence). The CDR3 is made up of 16 amino acids. The CDR3: CASSIEGLAGNNEQFF. In DNA, the CDR3 is TGTGCCAGTAGTATTGAGGGACTAGCGGGGAACAATGAGCAGTTCTTC.

The V and J genes are TRBV7-9 and TRBJ1-5, with 8 bases fitting TRBD1. The germline gives CDR1 SEHNR, CDR2 FQNEAQ (reference sequence). V shed 5 bases, J shed 3 bases, and the junction held 3 bases outside the gene matches. This CDR3 spans 14 amino acids. CDR3 protein: CASSPGQANQPQHF. The CDR3 coding sequence is TGTGCCAGCAGCCCGGGACAGGCCAATCAGCCCCAGCATTTT.

The genes are TRBV30 and TRBJ1-6; D perhaps matches TRBD1 (5 bases). Trimming stripped 5 bases from V and 7 bases from J, with 9 bases between. The CDR3 runs 12 residues. Germline values: CDR1 GTSNPN, CDR2 SVGIG (reference sequence). CDR3 in amino acids: CAWGRQNSPLHF. CDR3 sequence (DNA): TGTGCCTGGGGAAGACAGAATTCACCCCTCCACTTT.

V gene TRBV10-1 combines with J gene TRBJ2-1; 9 nucleotides agree with TRBD2. Germline CDR1 and CDR2: WNHNN and SYGVQD (reference sequence). This CDR3 spans 20 amino acids. Trimming at V came to 11 bases and at J to 5 bases, leaving 28 bases not matched to a gene. The CDR3 reads CAPMGGGGASGRHTDNEQFF. In DNA, the CDR3 is TGCGCCCCCATGGGGGGGGGCGGGGCGAGCGGGAGGCACACCGACAATGAGCAGTTCTTC.

The chain employs TRBV6-2 or TRBV6-3 and TRBJ1-6; TRBD1 agrees at 8 bases. The germline gives CDR1 MNHEY, CDR2 SVGEGT. CDR3 size: 14 residues. J was trimmed by 8 bases and V by 2 bases; bases with no gene match: 2. The DNA of the CDR3 is TGTGCCAGCAGTTACGGGGACAGGTATTCACCCCTCCACTTT. This encodes CASSYGDRYSPLHF.

This chain connects TRBV6-5 to TRBJ1-2, with D perhaps TRBD1 (5 bases). The V and J ends lost 4 bases and 8 bases respectively, with 8 bases between them. Germline CDR1 MNHEY, CDR2 SVGAGI. The CDR3 runs 11 residues. CDR3 in amino acids: CASSSGFGYTF. The CDR3 bases are TGTGCCAGCAGTTCAGGGTTCGGCTACACCTTC.

This clone was found a few times. This rearrangement joins TRBV5-1 to TRBJ1-1, with TRBD1 matching over 10 bases. This CDR3 region has 15 residues. The germline V gene encodes CDR1 SGHRS and CDR2 YFSETQ. V dropped 1 base and J dropped 3; count of bases not matched to a gene: 3. For the CDR3, the DNA is TGCGCCAGCAGCTTGTTTGGACAGGGGGACACTGAAGCTTTCTTT. Its protein is CASSLFGQGDTEAFF.

The rearrangement links TRBV5-1 to TRBJ2-3; D is unclear. The CDR3 loop spans 14 amino acids. V lost 0 bases and J lost 4, with 9 bases in between. The germline V gene encodes CDR1 SGHRS and CDR2 YFSETQ. Here the CDR3 DNA reads TGCGCCAGCAGCTTGGAGCTCAAATCAGATACGCAGTATTTT. It yields the protein CASSLELKSDTQYF. Drawing the rest from reference TRBV5-1 and TRBJ2-3, the complete variable domain is KAGVTQTPRYLIKTRGQQVTLSCSPISGHRSVSWYQQTPGQGLQFLFEYFSETQRNKGNFPGRFSGRQFSNSRSEMNVSTLELGDSALYLCASSLELKSDTQYFGPGTRLTVL.

This chain links TRBV19 with TRBJ2-3, with 9 nucleotides matching TRBD1. Germline-derived CDR1 and CDR2 are LNHDA and SQIVND (reference sequence). V trimming: 11 bases; J trimming: 1 base; junction bases outside the gene matches: 4. The CDR3 runs to 13 residues. The CDR3 loop is CACRDRGTDTQYF. CDR3 sequence (DNA): TGTGCCTGCCGGGACAGGGGCACAGATACGCAGTATTTT. The whole variable domain, filled in from reference TRBV19 and TRBJ2-3, reads DGGITQSPKYLFRKEGQNVTLSCEQNLNHDAMYWYRQDPGQGLRLIYYSQIVNDFQKGDIAEGYSVSREKKESFPLTVTSAQKNPTAFYLCACRDRGTDTQYFGPGTRLTVL.

The rearrangement uses TRBV7-2 and TRBJ1-2; 7 bases match TRBD1. Unmatched junction bases numbered 6, after V lost 1 base and J lost 1 base. The CDR3 is 16 residues long. Per germline, CDR1 SGHTA and CDR2 FQGNSA. CDR3: CASSLVWAGGNYGYTF. CDR3 nucleotides: TGTGCCAGCAGCTTAGTGTGGGCAGGGGGTAACTATGGCTACACCTTC.